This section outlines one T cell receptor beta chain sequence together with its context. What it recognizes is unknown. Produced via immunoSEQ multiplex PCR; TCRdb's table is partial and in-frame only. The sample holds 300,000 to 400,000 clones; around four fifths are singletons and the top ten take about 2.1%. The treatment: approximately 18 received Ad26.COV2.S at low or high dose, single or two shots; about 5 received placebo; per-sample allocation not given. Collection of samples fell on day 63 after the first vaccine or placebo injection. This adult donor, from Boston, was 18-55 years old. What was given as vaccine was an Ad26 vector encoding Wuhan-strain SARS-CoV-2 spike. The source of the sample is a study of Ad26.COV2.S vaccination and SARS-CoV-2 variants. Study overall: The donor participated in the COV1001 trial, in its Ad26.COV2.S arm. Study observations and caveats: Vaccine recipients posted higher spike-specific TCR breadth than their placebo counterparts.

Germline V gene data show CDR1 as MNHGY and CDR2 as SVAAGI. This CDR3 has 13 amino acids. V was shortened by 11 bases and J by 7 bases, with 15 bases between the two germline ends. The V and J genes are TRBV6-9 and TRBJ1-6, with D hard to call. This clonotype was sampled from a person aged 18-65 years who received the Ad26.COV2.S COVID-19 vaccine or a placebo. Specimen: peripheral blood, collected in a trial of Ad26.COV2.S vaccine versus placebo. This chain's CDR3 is CARQAAGNSPLHF. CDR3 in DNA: TGTGCCCGCCAGGCGGCGGGGAATTCACCCCTCCACTTT.